These T cell receptor beta chains were read from a single sample in a study of CD8 T cells in Susac syndrome. MiXCR, run by TCRdb on the immunoSEQ multiplex PCR reads, gives a single entry per CDR3 protein. Altogether 65,000 to 95,000 distinct CDR3 sequences are present, around 94% being singletons, with the ten largest covering approximately 0.9%. Sequencing input: CD8+ T cells from PBMCs. These receptor sequences come from a human donor with Susac syndrome. Each CDR3 is given with its conserved first and last residue. Fields, in order: clone size, J gene, D gene, V gene, CDR3 protein, CDR3 DNA. The D gene is left open where the match is weak. For some rows the clone size is stated as once, few or many, or as a class when expanded; others skip it.

few	TRBJ2-7	NA	TRBV12-3/TRBV12-4	CASSLDSSGWGFYEQYF	TGTGCCAGCAGTTTAGATTCCTCCGGCTGGGGATTCTACGAGCAGTACTTC
NA	TRBJ2-1	NA	TRBV4-3	CASRSGAEQFF	TGCGCCAGCAGATCGGGGGCCGAGCAGTTCTTC
NA	TRBJ2-1	TRBD2	TRBV11-2	CASSFPTSGMDEQFF	TGTGCCAGCAGCTTCCCGACTAGCGGGATGGATGAGCAGTTCTTC
NA	TRBJ2-1	NA	TRBV13	CASCQGRGAHEQFF	TGTGCCAGCTGCCAGGGACGGGGGGCCCATGAGCAGTTCTTC
NA	TRBJ2-5	TRBD2	TRBV7-9	CASSPFQAGDETQYF	TGTGCCAGCAGCCCCTTTCAGGCGGGAGATGAGACCCAGTACTTC
large	TRBJ2-1	NA	TRBV6-2/TRBV6-3	CASSSFDNEQFF	TGTGCCAGCAGTTCTTTCGACAATGAGCAGTTCTTC
NA	TRBJ1-5	TRBD1	TRBV19	CASSIAQGRDQPQHF	TGTGCCAGTAGTATTGCACAGGGGAGGGATCAGCCCCAGCATTTT
NA	TRBJ2-1	TRBD2	TRBV6-5	CASSYRGTSGLNEQFF	TGTGCCAGCAGTTACCGCGGGACTAGCGGGCTGAATGAGCAGTTCTTC
NA	TRBJ1-1	TRBD1	TRBV29-1	CSVEGTGGLGTEAFF	TGCAGCGTTGAAGGGACAGGGGGTTTGGGTACTGAAGCTTTCTTT
NA	TRBJ2-2	NA	TRBV6-4	CASSDAGNTGELFF	TGTGCCAGCAGTGACGCAGGGAACACCGGGGAGCTGTTTTTT
NA	TRBJ2-1	NA	TRBV3-1	CASSQDPINLYPEQFF	TGTGCCAGCAGCCAAGACCCCATCAACTTGTACCCTGAGCAGTTCTTC
NA	TRBJ2-7	TRBD1	TRBV20-1	CSARVSGTGGNYEQYF	TGCAGTGCTAGAGTCTCCGGGACAGGGGGCAATTACGAGCAGTACTTC
NA	TRBJ1-2	NA	TRBV19	CASMDSRYDGYTF	TGTGCCAGTATGGACAGCAGGTACGATGGCTACACCTTC
once	TRBJ1-1	NA	TRBV28	CASSPSGSLNTEAFF	TGTGCCAGCAGTCCGTCGGGCAGCTTGAACACTGAAGCTTTCTTT
NA	TRBJ1-2	NA	TRBV4-2	CASSQEGPYDSLFYGYTF	TGTGCCAGCAGCCAAGAGGGGCCGTACGACAGCCTATTTTATGGCTACACCTTC
NA	TRBJ2-7	NA	TRBV20-1	CSARDSGDNEQYF	TGCAGTGCTAGAGATTCGGGGGATAACGAGCAGTACTTC
once	TRBJ2-7	NA	TRBV27	CASSLRLGGFEQYF	TGTGCCAGCAGTTTAAGGTTAGGAGGATTCGAGCAGTACTTC
NA	TRBJ2-1	NA	TRBV19	CASSTHLGTYNEQFF	TGTGCCAGTAGTACCCATCTTGGAACCTACAATGAGCAGTTCTTC
few	TRBJ2-3	NA	TRBV6-5	CASSWADTQYF	TGTGCCAGCAGTTGGGCAGATACGCAGTATTTT
NA	TRBJ2-5	NA	TRBV27	CASSPYLDQETQYF	TGTGCCAGCAGCCCCTACCTTGACCAAGAGACCCAGTACTTC
NA	TRBJ2-1	NA	TRBV27	CASSFGNGNEQFF	TGTGCCAGCAGTTTCGGGAATGGGAATGAGCAGTTCTTC
NA	TRBJ2-1	NA	TRBV7-6	CASSPDQYNEQFF	TGTGCCAGCAGCCCAGACCAGTACAATGAGCAGTTCTTC
NA	TRBJ1-1	TRBD1	TRBV29-1	CSVCQGGTGDKAFF	TGCAGCGTCTGTCAGGGGGGGACCGGGGATAAAGCTTTCTTT
NA	TRBJ2-5	TRBD2	TRBV15	CATSRDRASGGETQYF	TGTGCCACCAGCAGAGACCGGGCTAGCGGAGGAGAGACCCAGTACTTC
NA	TRBJ2-5	NA	TRBV20-1	CSARDHWGGRQETQYF	TGCAGTGCTAGAGATCATTGGGGGGGGCGGCAAGAGACCCAGTACTTC
NA	TRBJ2-3	TRBD2	TRBV20-1	CSARVRPAAGGHTQYF	TGCAGTGCTAGGGTCCGGCCGGCCGCGGGAGGGCATACGCAGTATTTT
NA	TRBJ2-1	NA	TRBV20-1	CSASPRPRTAVDEQFF	TGCAGTGCTAGTCCCAGGCCAAGGACGGCGGTCGATGAGCAGTTCTTC
NA	TRBJ2-3	NA	TRBV11-1	CASSSEYGATTDTQYF	TGTGCCAGCAGCTCAGAGTACGGGGCGACAACAGATACGCAGTATTTT
NA	TRBJ2-7	TRBD1	TRBV6-6	CASSTPGQGDEQYF	TGTGCCAGCAGTACACCGGGACAGGGAGACGAGCAGTACTTC